Listed below are T cell receptor beta chains from one sample, sequenced in a study of blood T cell repertoires in COVID-19. Produced via immunoSEQ multiplex PCR; TCRdb's table is partial and in-frame only. The top ten clones hold approximately 34% of a sample with around 67,000 clones, over 65% of them seen once. Sample: peripheral blood. The receptors derive from a woman aged 70-85 years with acute or convalescent COVID-19. Both conserved end residues are part of each CDR3. A D gene is named only where the DNA matches it firmly. The size of a clone is reported for some rows only, either as once, few or many, or as a class for expanded clones.

clone_size,d_call,cdr3_length,j_call,v_call,cdr3_aa,cdr3_nt
few,NA,12,TRBJ1-6,TRBV7-3,CASSLQQGPLHF,TGTGCCAGCAGCTTACAACAGGGCCCCCTCCACTTT
NA,NA,14,TRBJ1-5,TRBV20-1,CSASRGYGNQPQHF,TGCAGTGCTAGTCGAGGGTATGGCAATCAGCCCCAGCATTTT
NA,NA,15,TRBJ2-3,TRBV30,CAWSAVLWETDTQYF,TGTGCCTGGAGCGCAGTTTTGTGGGAGACAGATACGCAGTATTTT
few,TRBD1,15,TRBJ2-5,TRBV7-2,CASSLDRGWRETQYF,TGTGCCAGCAGCTTAGACAGGGGATGGAGAGAGACCCAGTACTTC
NA,NA,16,TRBJ2-2,TRBV6-2/TRBV6-3,CASSYGPSSYSGELFF,TGTGCCAGCAGTTACGGACCTTCTAGCTACAGCGGGGAGCTGTTTTTT
NA,NA,14,TRBJ2-2,TRBV19,CASLPGLTTGELFF,TGTGCCAGCCTTCCCGGACTCACCACCGGGGAGCTGTTTTTT
few,NA,16,TRBJ1-2,TRBV10-3,CAISEPTTQGRYGYTF,TGTGCCATCAGTGAGCCCACAACCCAGGGCCGCTATGGCTACACCTTC
NA,TRBD1,13,TRBJ1-1,TRBV29-1,CSVALDRVTEAFF,TGCAGCGTCGCCTTGGACAGGGTGACTGAAGCTTTCTTT
NA,TRBD1,14,TRBJ2-7,TRBV6-1,CASRAQGARDEQYF,TGTGCCAGCAGGGCTCAGGGGGCGCGGGACGAGCAGTACTTC
NA,TRBD1,13,TRBJ1-1,TRBV11-2,CASSPGQGAGAFF,TGTGCCAGCAGCCCCGGACAGGGGGCTGGCGCTTTCTTT
NA,NA,14,TRBJ2-5,TRBV21-1,CASSIRDIQETQYF,TGTGCCAGCAGCATTCGGGACATCCAAGAGACCCAGTACTTC
NA,NA,14,TRBJ2-6,TRBV19,CASSRSSGANVLTF,TGTGCCAGTAGTCGGAGTTCTGGGGCCAACGTCCTGACTTTC
NA,NA,13,TRBJ2-3,TRBV24-1,CATSDFPTDTQYF,TGTGCCACCAGTGATTTTCCTACAGATACGCAGTATTTT
few,NA,16,TRBJ1-1,TRBV7-3,CASSAQEGRAGTEAFF,TGTGCCAGCAGCGCGCAGGAGGGCAGGGCGGGCACTGAAGCTTTCTTT
NA,NA,13,TRBJ2-5,TRBV5-1,CASSLSYQETQYF,TGCGCCAGCAGCTTGTCTTACCAAGAGACCCAGTACTTC
NA,NA,12,TRBJ1-1,TRBV5-4,CASSWGGPQAFF,TGTGCCAGCAGCTGGGGGGGACCGCAAGCTTTCTTT
NA,NA,14,TRBJ2-3,TRBV29-1,CSAGGRPRTDTQYF,TGCAGCGCGGGGGGCCGGCCACGAACAGATACGCAGTATTTT
NA,TRBD1,16,TRBJ1-4,TRBV7-2,CASSTPRGHRDEKLFF,TGTGCCAGCAGCACCCCCAGGGGGCACCGGGATGAAAAACTGTTTTTT
NA,NA,17,TRBJ1-5,TRBV12-5,CASVLHKGRYSNQPQHF,TGTGCTAGTGTTTTACACAAGGGGCGATATAGCAATCAGCCCCAGCATTTT
once,NA,12,TRBJ1-2,TRBV18,CASSPVSGGYTF,TGTGCCAGCTCCCCTGTCTCGGGGGGCTACACCTTC
NA,NA,13,TRBJ1-2,TRBV1,CTSSQHRGYGYTF,TGCACCAGCAGCCAGCACAGGGGGTATGGCTACACCTTC
NA,NA,15,TRBJ1-2,TRBV7-2,CASSLKLGTNYGYTF,TGTGCCAGCAGCTTAAAGCTGGGCACCAACTATGGCTACACCTTC
NA,TRBD2,15,TRBJ2-3,TRBV9,CASNHLAGFTDTQYF,TGTGCCAGCAACCACTTAGCGGGCTTCACAGATACGCAGTATTTT
NA,NA,13,TRBJ2-1,TRBV12-5,CASGRSSYNEQFF,TGTGCTAGTGGCCGGAGCTCCTACAATGAGCAGTTCTTC
NA,NA,13,TRBJ1-2,TRBV5-6,CASSLRGGYGYTF,TGTGCCAGCAGCTTGCGGGGGGGCTATGGCTACACCTTC
NA,TRBD1,15,TRBJ2-7,TRBV5-8,CASSRIGTGVLEQYF,TGTGCCAGCAGCCGCATCGGGACAGGGGTCCTCGAGCAGTACTTC
few,TRBD1,15,TRBJ2-3,TRBV4-1,CASSQGDSRADTQYF,TGCGCCAGCAGCCAAGGGGACAGCCGCGCAGATACGCAGTATTTT
NA,NA,12,TRBJ2-1,TRBV2,CASSGDRSIRFF,TGTGCCAGCAGTGGCGACAGATCGATCAGGTTCTTC
NA,TRBD2,16,TRBJ2-2,TRBV28,CASSAPLAGHTGELFF,TGTGCCAGCAGTGCCCCCCTAGCGGGTCACACCGGGGAGCTGTTTTTT
few,NA,15,TRBJ2-2,TRBV10-2,CASTRLARNTGELFF,TGCGCCAGCACTCGGCTAGCGCGTAACACCGGGGAGCTGTTTTTT
once,NA,13,TRBJ2-1,TRBV2,CASVVEEDNEQFF,TGTGCCAGCGTCGTGGAAGAGGACAATGAGCAGTTCTTC
NA,TRBD1,15,TRBJ1-2,TRBV2,CASSNNGQGVYGYTF,TGTGCCAGCAGTAACAATGGCCAGGGGGTTTATGGCTACACCTTC
NA,TRBD1,14,TRBJ1-1,TRBV28,CASSEGQLNTEAFF,TGTGCCAGTTCAGAGGGACAGTTGAACACTGAAGCTTTCTTT
NA,TRBD1,15,TRBJ1-5,TRBV2,CASSATGGAGQPQHF,TGTGCCAGCAGTGCTACAGGGGGCGCGGGTCAGCCCCAGCATTTT
NA,TRBD1,13,TRBJ2-5,TRBV18,CASSSDRGKTQYF,TGTGCCAGCTCATCGGACAGGGGAAAGACCCAGTACTTC
NA,NA,15,TRBJ1-2,TRBV5-1,CASSLEGTGSYGYTF,TGCGCCAGCAGCTTGGAAGGCACAGGGTCCTATGGCTACACCTTC
once,NA,13,TRBJ1-1,TRBV11-3,CASSSPPSTEAFF,TGTGCCAGCAGCTCCCCTCCGAGCACTGAAGCTTTCTTT
NA,TRBD1,17,TRBJ1-1,TRBV27,CASSFNDRGSRNTEAFF,TGTGCCAGCAGTTTTAACGACAGGGGGTCAAGGAACACTGAAGCTTTCTTT
NA,TRBD1,14,TRBJ1-5,TRBV7-2,CASSFAGGDQPQHF,TGTGCCAGCAGCTTCGCAGGGGGTGACCAGCCCCAGCATTTT
NA,NA,14,TRBJ1-1,TRBV19,CASSITGGWAEAFF,TGTGCCAGTAGTATTACCGGGGGGTGGGCTGAAGCTTTCTTT